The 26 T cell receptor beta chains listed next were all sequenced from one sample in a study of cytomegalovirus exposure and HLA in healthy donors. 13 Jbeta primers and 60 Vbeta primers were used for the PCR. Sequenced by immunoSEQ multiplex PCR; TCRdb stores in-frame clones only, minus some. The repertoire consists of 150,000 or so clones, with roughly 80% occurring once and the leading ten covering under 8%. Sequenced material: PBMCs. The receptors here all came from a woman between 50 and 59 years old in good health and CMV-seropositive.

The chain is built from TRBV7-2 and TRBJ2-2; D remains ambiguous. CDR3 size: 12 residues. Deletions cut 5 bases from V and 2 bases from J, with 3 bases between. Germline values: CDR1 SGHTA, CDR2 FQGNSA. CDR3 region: CASSHNTGELFF. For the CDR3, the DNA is TGTGCCAGCAGCCATAACACCGGGGAGCTGTTTTTT.

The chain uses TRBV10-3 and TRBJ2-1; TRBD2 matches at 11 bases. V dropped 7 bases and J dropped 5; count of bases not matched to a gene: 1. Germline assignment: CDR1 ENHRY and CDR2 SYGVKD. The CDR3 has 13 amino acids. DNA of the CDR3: TGTGCCATCAAGACTAGCGGGGACAATGAGCAGTTCTTC. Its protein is CAIKTSGDNEQFF.

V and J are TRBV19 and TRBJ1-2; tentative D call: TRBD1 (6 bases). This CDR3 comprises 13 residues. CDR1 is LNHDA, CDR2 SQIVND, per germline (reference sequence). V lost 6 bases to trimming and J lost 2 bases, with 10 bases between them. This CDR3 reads CASRLQGNYGYTF. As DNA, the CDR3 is TGTGCCAGTAGGCTTCAGGGGAACTATGGCTACACCTTC.

The CDR3 bases are TGTGCCAGCAGTGAAGCGCTCTTCGGGGCGGGAAACTATGGCTACACCTTC. Protein: CASSEALFGAGNYGYTF. The genes are TRBV6-1 and TRBJ1-2, with D perhaps TRBD1 (5 bases). The V gene's germline CDR1 is MNHNS and CDR2 SASEGT. The CDR3 has 17 residues. Trimming removed 0 bases from V and 2 bases from J, with 16 bases in between.

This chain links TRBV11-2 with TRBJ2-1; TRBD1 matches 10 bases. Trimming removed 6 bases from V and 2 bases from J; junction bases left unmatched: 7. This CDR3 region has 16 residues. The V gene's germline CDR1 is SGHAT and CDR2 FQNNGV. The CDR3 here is CASSTGTGDPYNEQFF. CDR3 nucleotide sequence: TGTGCCAGCAGTACCGGGACAGGGGACCCCTACAATGAGCAGTTCTTC.

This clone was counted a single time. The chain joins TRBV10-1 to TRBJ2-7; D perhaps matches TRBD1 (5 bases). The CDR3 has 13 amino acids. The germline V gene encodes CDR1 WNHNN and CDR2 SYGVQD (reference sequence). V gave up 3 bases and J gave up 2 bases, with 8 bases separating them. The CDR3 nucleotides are TGCGCCAGCAGTGACCAGGGCCCCTACGAGCAGTACTTC. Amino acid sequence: CASSDQGPYEQYF.

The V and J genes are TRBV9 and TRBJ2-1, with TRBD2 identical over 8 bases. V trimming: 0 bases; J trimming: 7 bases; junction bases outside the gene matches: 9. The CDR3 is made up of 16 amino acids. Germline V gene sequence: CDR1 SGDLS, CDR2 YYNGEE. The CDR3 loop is CASSVVPAGVPNEQFF. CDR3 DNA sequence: TGTGCCAGCAGCGTAGTGCCAGCGGGGGTTCCTAATGAGCAGTTCTTC.

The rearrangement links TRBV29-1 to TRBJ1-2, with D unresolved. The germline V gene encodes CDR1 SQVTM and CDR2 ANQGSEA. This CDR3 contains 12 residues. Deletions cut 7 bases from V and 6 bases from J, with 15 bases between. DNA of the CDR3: TGCAGCGCGCACTTGGGGAGCCATGGCTACACCTTC. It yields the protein CSAHLGSHGYTF. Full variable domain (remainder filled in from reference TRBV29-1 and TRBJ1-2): SAVISQKPSRDICQRGTSLTIQCQVDSQVTMMFWYRQQPGQSLTLIATANQGSEATYESGFVIDKFPISRPNLTFSTLTVSNMSPEDSSIYLCSAHLGSHGYTFGSGTRLTVV.

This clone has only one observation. This chain's CDR3 is CASSFGNSGASSYEQYF. CDR3 nucleotide sequence: TGTGCCAGCAGCTTTGGAAATAGCGGGGCCAGCTCCTACGAGCAGTACTTC. The chain joins TRBV5-4 to TRBJ2-7; 8 bases line up with TRBD2. Germline CDR1 reads SGHNT; CDR2 reads YYREEE (reference sequence). This CDR3 region has 17 residues. V shed 2 bases, J shed 0 bases, and the junction held 10 bases outside the gene matches.

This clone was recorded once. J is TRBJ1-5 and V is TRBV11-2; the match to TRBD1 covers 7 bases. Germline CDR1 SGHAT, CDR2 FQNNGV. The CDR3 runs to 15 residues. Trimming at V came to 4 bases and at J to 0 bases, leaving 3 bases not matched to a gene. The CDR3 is CASSSGQYSNQPQHF. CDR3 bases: TGTGCCAGCAGCTCGGGACAGTATAGCAATCAGCCCCAGCATTTT.

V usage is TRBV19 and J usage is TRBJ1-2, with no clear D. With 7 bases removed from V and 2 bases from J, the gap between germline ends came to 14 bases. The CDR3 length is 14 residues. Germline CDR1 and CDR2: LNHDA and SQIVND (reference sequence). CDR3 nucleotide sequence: TGTGCCAGTACCGCGGGCCCCGGAAACTATGGCTACACCTTC. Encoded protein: CASTAGPGNYGYTF.

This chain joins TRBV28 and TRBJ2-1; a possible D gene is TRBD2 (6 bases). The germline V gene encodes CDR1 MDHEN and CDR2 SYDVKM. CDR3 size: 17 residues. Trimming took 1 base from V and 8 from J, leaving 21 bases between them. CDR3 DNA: TGTGCCAGCAGTTTATTAACATGGGGGAGAGGAGGGCATGAGCAGTTCTTC. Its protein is CASSLLTWGRGGHEQFF.

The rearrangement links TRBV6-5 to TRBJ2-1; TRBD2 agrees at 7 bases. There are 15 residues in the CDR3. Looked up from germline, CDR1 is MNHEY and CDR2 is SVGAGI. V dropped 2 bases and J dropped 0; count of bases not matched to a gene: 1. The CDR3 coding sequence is TGTGCCAGCAGTTACGGCGGGGGCTCCTACAATGAGCAGTTCTTC. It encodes CASSYGGGSYNEQFF.

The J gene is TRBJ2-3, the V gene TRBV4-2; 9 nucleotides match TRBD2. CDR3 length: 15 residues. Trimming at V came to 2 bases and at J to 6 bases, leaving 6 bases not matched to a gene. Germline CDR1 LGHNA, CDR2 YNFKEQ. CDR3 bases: TGTGCCAGCAGCCAATTTAGCGGGGGCTGGGATACGCAGTATTTT. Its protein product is CASSQFSGGWDTQYF.

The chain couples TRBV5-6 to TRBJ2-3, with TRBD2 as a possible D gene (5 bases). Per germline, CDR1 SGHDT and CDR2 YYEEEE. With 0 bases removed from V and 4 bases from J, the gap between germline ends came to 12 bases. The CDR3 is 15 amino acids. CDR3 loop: CASSLAGKAPDTQYF. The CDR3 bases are TGTGCCAGCAGCTTGGCCGGGAAGGCACCAGATACGCAGTATTTT.

DNA of the CDR3: TGTGCCAGCAGCCGGGTTGGACTAGCGTTACGAAGCTACAATGAGCAGTTCTTC. It translates to CASSRVGLALRSYNEQFF. This chain links TRBV13 with TRBJ2-1; 9 nucleotides agree with TRBD2. The length of the CDR3 is 18 residues. Germline-derived CDR1 and CDR2 are PRHDT and FYEKMQ (reference sequence). V dropped 5 bases and J dropped 3; count of bases not matched to a gene: 14.

The CDR3 DNA is TGTGCCAGCAGCTTATGGACAGCTCGATTACTCACAGATACGCAGTATTTT. Translation gives CASSLWTARLLTDTQYF. The J gene is TRBJ2-3, the V gene TRBV7-9; possible D gene TRBD1, 6 bases. The germline V and J ends were trimmed by 2 bases and 2 bases, with 17 bases remaining between them. Germline CDR1 reads SEHNR; CDR2 reads FQNEAQ (reference sequence). This CDR3 contains 17 residues.

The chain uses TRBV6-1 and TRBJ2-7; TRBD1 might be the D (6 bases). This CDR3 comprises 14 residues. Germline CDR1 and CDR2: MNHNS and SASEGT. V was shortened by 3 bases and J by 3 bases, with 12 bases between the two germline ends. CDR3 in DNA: TGTGCCAGCAGTGAGCAGGGGACAAGCTACGAGCAGTACTTC. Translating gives CASSEQGTSYEQYF.

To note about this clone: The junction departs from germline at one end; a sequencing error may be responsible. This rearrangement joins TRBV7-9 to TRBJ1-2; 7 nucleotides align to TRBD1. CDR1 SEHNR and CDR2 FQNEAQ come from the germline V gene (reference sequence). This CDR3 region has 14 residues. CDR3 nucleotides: TGTGCCAGCAGCCGGGGACAGACTAACTATGGCCACACCTTC. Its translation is CASSRGQTNYGHTF.

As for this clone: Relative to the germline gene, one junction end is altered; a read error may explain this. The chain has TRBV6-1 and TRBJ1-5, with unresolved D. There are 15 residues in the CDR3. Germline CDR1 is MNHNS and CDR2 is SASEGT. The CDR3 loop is CASIEGSAAWQPQHF. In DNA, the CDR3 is TGTGCCAGCATTGAAGGGTCAGCGGCATGGCAGCCCCAGCATTTT.

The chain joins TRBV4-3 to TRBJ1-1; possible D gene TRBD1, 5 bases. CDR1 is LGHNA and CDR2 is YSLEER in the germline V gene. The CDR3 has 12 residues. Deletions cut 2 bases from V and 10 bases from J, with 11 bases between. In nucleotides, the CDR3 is TGCGCCAGCAGCCAAAGGGGCAAAGGAGCTTTCTTT. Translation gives CASSQRGKGAFF.

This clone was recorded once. DNA of the CDR3: TGCGCCAGCAGCTTGGCTCCGAACACTGAAGCTTTCTTT. This gives the protein CASSLAPNTEAFF. V is TRBV5-1 and J is TRBJ1-1; D is undetermined. This CDR3 comprises 13 residues. Germline V gene data show CDR1 as SGHRS and CDR2 as YFSETQ. V lost 0 bases to trimming and J lost 1 base, with 4 bases between them.

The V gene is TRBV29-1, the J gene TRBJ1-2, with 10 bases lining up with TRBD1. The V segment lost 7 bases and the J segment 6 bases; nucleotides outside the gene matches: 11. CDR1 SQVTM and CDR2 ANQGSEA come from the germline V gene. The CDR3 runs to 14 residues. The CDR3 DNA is TGCAGCGCGATCGGGGACAGGGGACCCGATGGCTACACCTTC. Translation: CSAIGDRGPDGYTF. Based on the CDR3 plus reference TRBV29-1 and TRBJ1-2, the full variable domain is SAVISQKPSRDICQRGTSLTIQCQVDSQVTMMFWYRQQPGQSLTLIATANQGSEATYESGFVIDKFPISRPNLTFSTLTVSNMSPEDSSIYLCSAIGDRGPDGYTFGSGTRLTVV.

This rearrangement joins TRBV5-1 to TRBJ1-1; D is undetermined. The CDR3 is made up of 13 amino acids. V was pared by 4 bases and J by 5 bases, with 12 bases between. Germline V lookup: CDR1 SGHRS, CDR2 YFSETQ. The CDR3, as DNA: TGCGCCAGCAGCCTGGAAGGCGGGACTGAAGCTTTCTTT. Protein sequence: CASSLEGGTEAFF.

The DNA of the CDR3 is TGCGCCAGCAGTGAGGCTCGCAGAAACACTGAAGCTTTCTTT. Protein sequence: CASSEARRNTEAFF. The chain uses TRBV10-2 and TRBJ1-1; D not resolved. CDR1 and CDR2 (germline): WSHSY, SAAADI. V shed 2 bases and J shed 2 bases, with 9 bases lying between them. The CDR3 is 14 residues long.

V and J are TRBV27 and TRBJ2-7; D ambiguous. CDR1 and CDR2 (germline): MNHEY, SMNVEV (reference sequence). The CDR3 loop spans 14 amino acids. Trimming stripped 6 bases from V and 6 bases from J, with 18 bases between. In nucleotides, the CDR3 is TGTGCCAGCAGACCAGGCCGCGACACTTTCGAGCAGTACTTC. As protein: CASRPGRDTFEQYF.